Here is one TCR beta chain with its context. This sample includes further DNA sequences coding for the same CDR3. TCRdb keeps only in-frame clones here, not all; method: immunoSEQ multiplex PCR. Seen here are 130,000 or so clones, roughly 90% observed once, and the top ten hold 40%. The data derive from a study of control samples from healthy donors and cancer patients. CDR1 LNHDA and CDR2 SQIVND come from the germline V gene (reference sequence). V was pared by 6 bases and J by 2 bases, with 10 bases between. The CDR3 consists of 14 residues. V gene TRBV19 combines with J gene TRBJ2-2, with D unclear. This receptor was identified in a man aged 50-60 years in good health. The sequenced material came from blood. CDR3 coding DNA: TGTGCCAGTAGATCAGGAGCAAACACCGGGGAGCTGTTTTTT. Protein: CASRSGANTGELFF.